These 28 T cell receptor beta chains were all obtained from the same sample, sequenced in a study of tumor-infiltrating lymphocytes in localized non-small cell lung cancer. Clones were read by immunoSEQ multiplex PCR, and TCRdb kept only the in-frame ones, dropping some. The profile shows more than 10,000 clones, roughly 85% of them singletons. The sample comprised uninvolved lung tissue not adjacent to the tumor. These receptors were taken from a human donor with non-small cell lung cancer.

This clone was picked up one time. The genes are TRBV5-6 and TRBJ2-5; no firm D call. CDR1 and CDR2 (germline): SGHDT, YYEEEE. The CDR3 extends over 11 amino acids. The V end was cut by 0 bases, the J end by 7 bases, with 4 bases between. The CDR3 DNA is TGTGCCAGCAGCTTGGGTGTGACCCAGTACTTC. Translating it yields CASSLGVTQYF.

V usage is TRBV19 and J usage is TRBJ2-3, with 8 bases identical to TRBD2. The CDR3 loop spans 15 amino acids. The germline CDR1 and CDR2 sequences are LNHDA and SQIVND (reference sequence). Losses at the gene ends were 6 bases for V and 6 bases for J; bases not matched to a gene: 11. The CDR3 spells CASRTGRGGWDTQYF. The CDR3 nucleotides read TGTGCCAGTAGAACGGGCCGGGGGGGCTGGGATACGCAGTATTTT.

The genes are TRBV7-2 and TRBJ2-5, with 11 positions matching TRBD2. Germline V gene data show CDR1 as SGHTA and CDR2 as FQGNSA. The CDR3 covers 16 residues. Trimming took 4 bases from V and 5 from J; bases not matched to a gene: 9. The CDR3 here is CASSSATSGAMETQYF. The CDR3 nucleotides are TGTGCCAGCAGCTCTGCGACTAGCGGGGCCATGGAGACCCAGTACTTC.

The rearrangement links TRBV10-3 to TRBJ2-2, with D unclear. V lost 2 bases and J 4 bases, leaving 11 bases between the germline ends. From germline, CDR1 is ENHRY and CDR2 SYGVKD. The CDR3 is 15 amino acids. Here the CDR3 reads CAISESSGSTGELFF. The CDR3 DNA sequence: TGTGCCATCAGTGAGAGTAGTGGAAGCACCGGGGAGCTGTTTTTT.

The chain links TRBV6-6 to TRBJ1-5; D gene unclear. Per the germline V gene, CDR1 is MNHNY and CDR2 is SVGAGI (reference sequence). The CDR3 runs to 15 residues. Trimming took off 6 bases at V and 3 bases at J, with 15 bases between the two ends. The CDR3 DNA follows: TGTGCCAGCAGCCTCAATCGGGAGGTCAATCAGCCCCAGCATTTT. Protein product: CASSLNREVNQPQHF.

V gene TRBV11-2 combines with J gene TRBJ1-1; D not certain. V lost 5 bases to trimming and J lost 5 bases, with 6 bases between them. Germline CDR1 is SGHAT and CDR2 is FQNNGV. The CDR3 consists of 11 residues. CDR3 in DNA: TGTGCCAGCAGCCCCCTAACTGAAGCTTTCTTT. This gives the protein CASSPLTEAFF.

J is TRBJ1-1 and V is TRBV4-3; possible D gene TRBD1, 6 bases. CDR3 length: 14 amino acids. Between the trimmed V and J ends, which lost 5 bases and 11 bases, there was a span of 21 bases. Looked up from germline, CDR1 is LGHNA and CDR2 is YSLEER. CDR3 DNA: TGCGCCAGCAGCGAGGTATTAGGGGGTCGTAGCGCTTTCTTT. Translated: CASSEVLGGRSAFF.

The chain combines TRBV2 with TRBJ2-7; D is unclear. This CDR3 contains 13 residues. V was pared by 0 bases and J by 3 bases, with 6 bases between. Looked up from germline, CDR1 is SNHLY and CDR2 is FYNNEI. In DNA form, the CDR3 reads TGTGCCAGCAGTGAAGCGGCTGGCTACGAGCAGTACTTC. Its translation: CASSEAAGYEQYF. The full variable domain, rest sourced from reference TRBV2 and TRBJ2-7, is EPEVTQTPSHQVTQMGQEVILRCVPISNHLYFYWYRQILGQKVEFLVSFYNNEISEKSEIFDDQFSVERPDGSNFTLKIRSTKLEDSAMYFCASSEAAGYEQYFGPGTRLTVT.

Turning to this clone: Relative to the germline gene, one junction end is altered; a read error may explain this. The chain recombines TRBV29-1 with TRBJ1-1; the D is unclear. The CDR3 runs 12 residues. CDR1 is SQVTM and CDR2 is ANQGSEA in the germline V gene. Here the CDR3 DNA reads TGCAGCGCTGAACCTACCAACACTGAAGCTTTCTTT. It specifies CSAEPTNTEAFF.

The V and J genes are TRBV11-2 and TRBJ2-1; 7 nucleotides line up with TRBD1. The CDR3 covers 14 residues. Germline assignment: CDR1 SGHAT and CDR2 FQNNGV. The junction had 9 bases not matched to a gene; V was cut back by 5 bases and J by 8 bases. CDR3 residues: CASSPRQGIDEQFF. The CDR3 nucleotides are TGTGCCAGCAGCCCGAGACAGGGTATAGATGAGCAGTTCTTC. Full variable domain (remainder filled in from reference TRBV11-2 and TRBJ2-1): EAGVAQSPRYKIIEKRQSVAFWCNPISGHATLYWYQQILGQGPKLLIQFQNNGVVDDSQLPKDRFSAERLKGVDSTLKIQPAKLEDSAVYLCASSPRQGIDEQFFGPGTRLTVL.

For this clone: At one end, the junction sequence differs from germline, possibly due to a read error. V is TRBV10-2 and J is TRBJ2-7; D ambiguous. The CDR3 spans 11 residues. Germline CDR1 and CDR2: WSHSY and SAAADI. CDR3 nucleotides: TGCGCCAGCAGCCCCTCCCACGAGCAGTACTTC. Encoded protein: CASSPSHEQYF.

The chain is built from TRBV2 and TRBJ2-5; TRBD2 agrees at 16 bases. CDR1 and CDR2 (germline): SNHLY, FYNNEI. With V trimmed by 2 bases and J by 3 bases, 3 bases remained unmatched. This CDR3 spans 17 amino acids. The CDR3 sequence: CASSEWGLAGGEETQYF. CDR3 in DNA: TGTGCCAGCAGTGAATGGGGACTAGCGGGGGGGGAAGAGACCCAGTACTTC.

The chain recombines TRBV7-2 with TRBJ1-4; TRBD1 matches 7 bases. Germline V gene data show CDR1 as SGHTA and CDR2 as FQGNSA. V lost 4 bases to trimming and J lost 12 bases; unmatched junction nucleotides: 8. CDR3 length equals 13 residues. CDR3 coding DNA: TGTGCCAGCAGCTCGCGGGACAGCAAAGAACTGTTTTTT. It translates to CASSSRDSKELFF. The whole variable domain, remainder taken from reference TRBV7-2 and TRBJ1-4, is GAGVSQSPSNKVTEKGKDVELRCDPISGHTALYWYRQSLGQGLEFLIYFQGNSAPDKSGLPSDRFSAERTGGSVSTLTIQRTQQEDSAVYLCASSSRDSKELFFGSGTQLSVL.

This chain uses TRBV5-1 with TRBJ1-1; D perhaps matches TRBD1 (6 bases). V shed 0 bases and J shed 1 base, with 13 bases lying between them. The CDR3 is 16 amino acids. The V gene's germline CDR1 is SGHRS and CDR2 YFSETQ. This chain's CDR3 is CASSLGRQGKNTEAFF. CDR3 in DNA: TGCGCCAGCAGCTTGGGGCGCCAGGGGAAGAACACTGAAGCTTTCTTT.

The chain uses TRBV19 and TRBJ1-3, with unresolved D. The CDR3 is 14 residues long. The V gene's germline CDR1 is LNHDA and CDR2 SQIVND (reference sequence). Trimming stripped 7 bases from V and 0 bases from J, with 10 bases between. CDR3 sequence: CASKSGGSGNTIYF. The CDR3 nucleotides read TGTGCCAGTAAAAGTGGCGGCTCTGGAAACACCATATATTTT.

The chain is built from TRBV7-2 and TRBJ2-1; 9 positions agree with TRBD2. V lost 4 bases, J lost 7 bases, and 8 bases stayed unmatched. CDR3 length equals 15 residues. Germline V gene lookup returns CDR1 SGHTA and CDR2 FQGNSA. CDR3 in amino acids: CASSSAGGQFNEQFF. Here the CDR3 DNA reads TGTGCCAGCAGCTCGGCGGGGGGGCAGTTTAATGAGCAGTTCTTC.

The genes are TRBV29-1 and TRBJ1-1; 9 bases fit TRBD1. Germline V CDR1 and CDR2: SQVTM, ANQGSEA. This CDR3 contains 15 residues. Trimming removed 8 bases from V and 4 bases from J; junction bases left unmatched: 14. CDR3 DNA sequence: TGCAGCTCACGACCTCCGGGACAGGGTCTCACTGAAGCTTTCTTT. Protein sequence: CSSRPPGQGLTEAFF.

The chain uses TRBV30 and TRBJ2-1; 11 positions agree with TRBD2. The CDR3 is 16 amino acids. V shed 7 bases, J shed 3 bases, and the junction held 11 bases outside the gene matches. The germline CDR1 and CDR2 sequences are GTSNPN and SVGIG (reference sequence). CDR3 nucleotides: TGTGCCTTCCATAGCGGGGGGGATAACTTCTACAATGAGCAGTTCTTC. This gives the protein CAFHSGGDNFYNEQFF.

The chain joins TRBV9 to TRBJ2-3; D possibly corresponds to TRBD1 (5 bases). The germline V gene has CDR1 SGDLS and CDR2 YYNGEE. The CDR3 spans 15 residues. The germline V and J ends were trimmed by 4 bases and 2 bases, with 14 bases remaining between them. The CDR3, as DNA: TGTGCCAGCAGCCTGACCGACAGAGCCACAGATACGCAGTATTTT. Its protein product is CASSLTDRATDTQYF.

Here the CDR3 reads CASSPRGDSYEQYF. The CDR3 coding sequence is TGTGCCAGCAGCCCCCGGGGGGACTCCTACGAGCAGTACTTC. The chain employs TRBV5-6 and TRBJ2-7; 7 positions agree with TRBD2. J gave up 0 bases and V 4 bases, and 4 bases lay outside the gene matches. The germline V gene encodes CDR1 SGHDT and CDR2 YYEEEE. The CDR3 loop spans 14 amino acids.

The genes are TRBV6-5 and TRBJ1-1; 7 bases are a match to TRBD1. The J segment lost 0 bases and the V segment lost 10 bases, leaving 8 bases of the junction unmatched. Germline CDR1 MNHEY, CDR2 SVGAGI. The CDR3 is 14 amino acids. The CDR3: CANGFDRVNTEAFF. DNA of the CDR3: TGTGCCAACGGATTTGACAGGGTGAACACTGAAGCTTTCTTT.

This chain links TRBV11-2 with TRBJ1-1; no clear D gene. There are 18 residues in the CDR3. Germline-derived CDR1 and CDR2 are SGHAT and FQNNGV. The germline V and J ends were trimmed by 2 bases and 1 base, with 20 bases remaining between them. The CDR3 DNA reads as TGTGCCAGCAGCTTATCAGGATCATCCTCCCGACGGAACACTGAAGCTTTCTTT. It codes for CASSLSGSSSRRNTEAFF. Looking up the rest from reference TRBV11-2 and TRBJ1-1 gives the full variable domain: EAGVAQSPRYKIIEKRQSVAFWCNPISGHATLYWYQQILGQGPKLLIQFQNNGVVDDSQLPKDRFSAERLKGVDSTLKIQPAKLEDSAVYLCASSLSGSSSRRNTEAFFGQGTRLTVV.

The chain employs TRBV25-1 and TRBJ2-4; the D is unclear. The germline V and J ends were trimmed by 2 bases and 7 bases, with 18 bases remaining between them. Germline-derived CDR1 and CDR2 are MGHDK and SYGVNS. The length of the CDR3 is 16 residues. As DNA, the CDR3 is TGTGCCAGCAGTGAAGGGGAAGCGCGGTTGTCCAACATTCAGTACTTC. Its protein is CASSEGEARLSNIQYF.

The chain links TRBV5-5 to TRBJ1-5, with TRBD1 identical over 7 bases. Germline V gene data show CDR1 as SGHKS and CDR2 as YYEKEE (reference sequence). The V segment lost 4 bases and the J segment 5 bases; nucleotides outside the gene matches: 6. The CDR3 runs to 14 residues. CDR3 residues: CASSAQGRDQPQHF. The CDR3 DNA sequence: TGTGCCAGCAGCGCACAGGGGCGGGATCAGCCCCAGCATTTT.

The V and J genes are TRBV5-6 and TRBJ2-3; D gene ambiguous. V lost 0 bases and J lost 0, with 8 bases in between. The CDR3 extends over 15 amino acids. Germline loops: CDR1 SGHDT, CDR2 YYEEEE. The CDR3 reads CASSLVLTSTDTQYF. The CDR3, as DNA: TGTGCCAGCAGCTTGGTATTGACTAGCACAGATACGCAGTATTTT.

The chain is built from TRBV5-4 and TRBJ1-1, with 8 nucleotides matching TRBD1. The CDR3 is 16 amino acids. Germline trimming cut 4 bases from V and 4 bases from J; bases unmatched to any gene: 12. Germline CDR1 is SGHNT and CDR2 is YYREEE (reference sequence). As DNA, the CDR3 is TGTGCCAGCAGCCGGACCGGACAGGGATCGAGCACTGAAGCTTTCTTT. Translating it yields CASSRTGQGSSTEAFF.

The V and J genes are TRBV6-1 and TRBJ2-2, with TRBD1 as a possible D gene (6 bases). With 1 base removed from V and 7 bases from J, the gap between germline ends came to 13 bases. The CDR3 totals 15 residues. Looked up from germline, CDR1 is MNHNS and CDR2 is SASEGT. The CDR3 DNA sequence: TGTGCCAGCAGTGAAGATGCAGGGGAAAGCGGGGAGCTGTTTTTT. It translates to CASSEDAGESGELFF.

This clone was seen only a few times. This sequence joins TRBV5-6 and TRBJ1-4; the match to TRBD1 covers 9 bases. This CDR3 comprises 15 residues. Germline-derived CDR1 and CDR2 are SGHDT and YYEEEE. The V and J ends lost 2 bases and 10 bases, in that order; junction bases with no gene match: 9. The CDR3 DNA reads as TGTGCCAGCAGCTTATATAGGACAGGGGCCGGAAAACTGTTTTTT. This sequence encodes CASSLYRTGAGKLFF.